This TCR beta chain is from a study of blood T cell repertoires in COVID-19. TCRdb's copy holds only in-frame clones and misses some; the assay was immunoSEQ multiplex PCR. The sample includes approximately 42,000 clones, around 75% seen only once; the top ten take approximately 60%. The CDR3 spans 15 residues. Trimming stripped 3 bases from V and 0 bases from J, with 6 bases between. Germline V lookup: CDR1 LNHDA, CDR2 SQIVND (reference sequence). The source is an older man with acute or convalescent COVID-19. This rearrangement joins TRBV19 to TRBJ2-6; D not certain. The sample consisted of peripheral blood. CDR3 residues: CASSILASGANVLTF. In DNA, the CDR3 is TGTGCCAGTAGTATCTTAGCCTCTGGGGCCAACGTCCTGACTTTC.